Listed here is a single T cell receptor beta chain. Its target is not known. Expressed TCRB transcripts were sequenced because the entire RNA isolate underwent reverse transcription. Only in-frame clones appear in the TCRdb table, and some are missing; sequencing was by immunoSEQ multiplex PCR. This sample has approximately 100,000 clones; almost 40% occur once, and the top ten carry more than 0.06%. This record comes from a study of beta chain features in type 1 diabetes. Study summary: There was similarity between patients and healthy donors in age, gender and cell yields. Whole-study results and caveats: Patients' naive, central memory and regulatory TCRB repertoires appeared more alike than those of healthy donors.

One heparinised draw, averaging approximately 120 mL, was taken per donor. Markers CD45RO/CCR7/CD25/CD127/CD95/CD27 served to sort CD4+ naive, central memory, regulatory and stem cell-like memory cells. This clonotype was obtained from a woman aged 18-29 years in good health. The sample was stem cell memory CD4+ T cells from blood.

The CDR3 is CASSTGIRGWTEAFF. CDR3 coding DNA: TGTGCCAGCAGCACCGGAATAAGGGGTTGGACTGAAGCTTTCTTT. The chain combines TRBV5-4 with TRBJ1-1; a possible D gene is TRBD1 (5 bases). The V end was cut by 4 bases, the J end by 5 bases, with 18 bases between. Looked up from germline, CDR1 is SGHNT and CDR2 is YYREEE (reference sequence). The CDR3 covers 15 residues. The full variable domain, rest sourced from reference TRBV5-4 and TRBJ1-1, is ETGVTQSPTHLIKTRGQQVTLRCSSQSGHNTVSWYQQALGQGPQFIFQYYREEENGRGNFPPRFSGLQFPNYSSELNVNALELDDSALYLCASSTGIRGWTEAFFGQGTRLTVV.